One and the same sample provided the 26 T cell receptor beta chains below, sequenced in a study of technical replicates of blood from several donors. Profiling relied on immunoSEQ multiplex PCR, and the TCRdb table lists in-frame clones only, not all of them. In the table there are about 97,000 clones, 95% to 97% of which are singletons. Sequencing was performed on T cells isolated from PBMCs. The receptors derive from a human donor in good health.

J is TRBJ1-1 and V is TRBV30; D unresolved. Germline V CDR1 and CDR2: GTSNPN, SVGIG (reference sequence). Deletions cut 1 base from V and 1 base from J, with 10 bases between. The CDR3 spans 14 residues. CDR3 sequence: CAWSGLRRNTEAFF. The CDR3 DNA sequence: TGTGCCTGGAGTGGTTTAAGGAGGAACACTGAAGCTTTCTTT.

The V gene is TRBV15, the J gene TRBJ1-1; 9 nucleotides agree with TRBD1. J lost 0 bases, V lost 1 base, and 9 bases had no gene match. The CDR3 contains 18 residues. Germline V gives CDR1 LNHNV, CDR2 YYDKDF (reference sequence). This chain's CDR3 is CATSRGTGEMGMNTEAFF. CDR3 in DNA: TGTGCCACCAGCAGAGGGACAGGGGAGATGGGGATGAACACTGAAGCTTTCTTT.

This chain joins TRBV27 and TRBJ1-4, with D unclear. CDR3 length equals 15 residues. Germline-derived CDR1 and CDR2 are MNHEY and SMNVEV (reference sequence). V was cut by 7 bases and J by 3 bases, with 15 bases left in between. In DNA form, the CDR3 reads TGTGCCAGCACATTTGGCGGGCGACCTAATGAAAAACTGTTTTTT. Protein: CASTFGGRPNEKLFF.

This clone appeared once. CDR3 DNA sequence: TGTGCCAGCAGCCTCTCGGGACTAGCGAGGGAGACCCAGTACTTC. Its translation: CASSLSGLARETQYF. The genes are TRBV6-5 and TRBJ2-5, with 10 bases aligning to TRBD2. The V and J ends lost 6 bases and 5 bases, in that order; junction bases with no gene match: 9. CDR1 is MNHEY, CDR2 SVGAGI, per germline. The CDR3 has 15 amino acids.

V is TRBV4-2 and J is TRBJ2-1, with 8 bases identical to TRBD2. Unmatched junction bases numbered 15, after V lost 1 base and J lost 7 bases. Germline V gene sequence: CDR1 LGHNA, CDR2 YNFKEQ. The CDR3 has 18 residues. The CDR3 protein is CASSQAEVAGLVLNEQFF. The CDR3 DNA reads as TGTGCCAGCAGCCAAGCTGAGGTTGCGGGACTAGTGTTGAATGAGCAGTTCTTC.

J is TRBJ1-1 and V is TRBV19; D is unresolved. V was trimmed by 7 bases and J by 1 base, leaving 10 bases between them. Per the germline V gene, CDR1 is LNHDA and CDR2 is SQIVND (reference sequence). The CDR3 sequence is 13 residues long. Here the CDR3 DNA reads TGTGCCAGTATTCAGGTGGGGAACACTGAAGCTTTCTTT. Protein product: CASIQVGNTEAFF.

V and J are TRBV11-2 and TRBJ1-1; maybe TRBD1 (6 bases). The CDR3 covers 15 residues. With 3 bases removed from V and 1 base from J, the gap between germline ends came to 12 bases. CDR1 and CDR2 from the germline V gene are SGHAT and FQNNGV. CDR3 amino acids: CASSFPQQGNTEAFF. The CDR3 DNA reads TGTGCCAGCAGCTTTCCGCAACAGGGGAACACTGAAGCTTTCTTT.

The rearrangement links TRBV9 to TRBJ2-7, with 12 bases aligning to TRBD2. V dropped 4 bases and J dropped 3; count of bases not matched to a gene: 5. Germline V CDR1 and CDR2: SGDLS, YYNGEE. The length of the CDR3 is 15 residues. CDR3 sequence reads: CASSPRLAGVYEQYF. CDR3 DNA: TGTGCCAGCAGCCCGCGACTAGCGGGGGTCTACGAGCAGTACTTC. The whole variable domain, filled in from reference TRBV9 and TRBJ2-7, reads DSGVTQTPKHLITATGQRVTLRCSPRSGDLSVYWYQQSLDQGLQFLIQYYNGEERAKGNILERFSAQQFPDLHSELNLSSLELGDSALYFCASSPRLAGVYEQYFGPGTRLTVT.

The genes are TRBV10-1 and TRBJ2-3; TRBD2 matches at 7 bases. The trim removed 6 bases at V and 2 bases at J, leaving 8 bases unmatched. The CDR3 length is 15 residues. Germline V gene sequence: CDR1 WNHNN, CDR2 SYGVQD (reference sequence). The chain's CDR3 is CASRATGTTTDTQYF. In DNA form, the CDR3 reads TGCGCCAGCAGAGCAACCGGGACTACCACAGATACGCAGTATTTT.

The chain is built from TRBV7-3 and TRBJ2-1, with 8 bases identical to TRBD2. Germline V gene data show CDR1 as SGHTA and CDR2 as FQGTGA. Trimming took 2 bases from V and 9 from J; bases not matched to a gene: 6. The CDR3 has 14 amino acids. The CDR3 DNA reads as TGTGCCAGCAGCTTAGCGGGAGGTGGTACTGAGCAGTTCTTC. Protein sequence: CASSLAGGGTEQFF.

The V and J genes are TRBV7-2 and TRBJ2-3, with TRBD1 identical over 7 bases. Trimming at V came to 4 bases and at J to 5 bases, leaving 6 bases not matched to a gene. The CDR3 runs 14 residues. From germline, CDR1 is SGHTA and CDR2 FQGNSA. Here the CDR3 DNA reads TGTGCCAGCAGCTACAGACAGGGCCAAGATACGCAGTATTTT. Translation gives CASSYRQGQDTQYF.

This chain joins TRBV7-8 and TRBJ1-1, with a weak D call TRBD1 (6 bases). CDR1 is SGHVS and CDR2 is FQNEAQ in the germline V gene. There are 17 residues in the CDR3. V was clipped by 0 bases and J by 3 bases, with 17 bases between them. This CDR3 reads CASSLARWGGLYTEAFF. CDR3 nucleotides: TGTGCCAGCAGCTTAGCGCGGTGGGGGGGCTTATACACTGAAGCTTTCTTT.

This clone has only one observation. The rearrangement joins TRBV28 to TRBJ2-4; 15 bases map to TRBD2. This CDR3 spans 14 amino acids. The J segment lost 8 bases and the V segment lost 8 bases, leaving 4 bases of the junction unmatched. Per the germline V gene, CDR1 is MDHEN and CDR2 is SYDVKM. This CDR3 is CASRTSGRAYIQYF. Here the CDR3 DNA reads TGTGCCAGCCGGACTAGCGGGAGGGCCTACATTCAGTACTTC.

The chain uses TRBV7-2 and TRBJ2-2; possibly TRBD2 for D (5 bases). The V end was cut by 2 bases, the J end by 0 bases, with 16 bases between. Germline V lookup: CDR1 SGHTA, CDR2 FQGNSA. The CDR3 is 18 amino acids. In DNA, the CDR3 is TGTGCCAGCAGCTTAAATCCCAGCGGTTATACGAACACCGGGGAGCTGTTTTTT. This translates into CASSLNPSGYTNTGELFF. The entire variable domain, with the rest obtained from reference TRBV7-2 and TRBJ2-2, is as follows: GAGVSQSPSNKVTEKGKDVELRCDPISGHTALYWYRQSLGQGLEFLIYFQGNSAPDKSGLPSDRFSAERTGGSVSTLTIQRTQQEDSAVYLCASSLNPSGYTNTGELFFGEGSRLTVL.

The chain is built from TRBV14 and TRBJ1-1; D is unresolved. The ends were cut back, 1 base at V and 6 bases at J, with 12 bases in the middle. Per the germline V gene, CDR1 is SGHDN and CDR2 is FVKESK. The CDR3 consists of 14 residues. This chain's CDR3 is CASSQVGGGAEAFF. The CDR3 bases are TGTGCCAGCAGCCAAGTAGGTGGCGGGGCTGAAGCTTTCTTT.

The chain joins TRBV5-1 to TRBJ2-5; TRBD1 agrees at 11 bases. The CDR3 has 14 amino acids. Per the germline V gene, CDR1 is SGHRS and CDR2 is YFSETQ. The ends lost 4 bases at V and 4 bases at J; junction bases unmatched: 3. CDR3 sequence: CASSGQGAPETQYF. In DNA, the CDR3 is TGCGCCAGCAGCGGACAGGGGGCCCCAGAGACCCAGTACTTC.

V usage is TRBV14 and J usage is TRBJ1-1; possible D gene TRBD1, 5 bases. Trimming took 3 bases from V and 5 from J, leaving 10 bases between them. Germline CDR1 reads SGHDN; CDR2 reads FVKESK. This CDR3 comprises 13 residues. DNA of the CDR3: TGTGCCAGCAGCCAGGGGGGGGAAACTGAAGCTTTCTTT. Residues: CASSQGGETEAFF. Using reference TRBV14 and TRBJ1-1 for the parts outside the CDR3, the full variable domain is EAGVTQFPSHSVIEKGQTVTLRCDPISGHDNLYWYRRVMGKEIKFLLHFVKESKQDESGMPNNRFLAERTGGTYSTLKVQPAELEDSGVYFCASSQGGETEAFFGQGTRLTVV.

The rearrangement links TRBV28 to TRBJ2-1; 7 bases match TRBD2. The V gene's germline CDR1 is MDHEN and CDR2 SYDVKM. V trimming: 6 bases; J trimming: 3 bases; junction bases outside the gene matches: 8. The CDR3 extends over 15 amino acids. The CDR3 spells CASRQRDYLYNEQFF. The CDR3 nucleotides read TGTGCCAGCAGACAACGGGACTACCTCTACAATGAGCAGTTCTTC.

This chain links TRBV7-9 with TRBJ2-5; 11 bases are a match to TRBD2. Losses at the gene ends were 1 base for V and 4 bases for J; bases not matched to a gene: 2. The CDR3 extends over 15 amino acids. The germline CDR1 and CDR2 sequences are SEHNR and FQNEAQ (reference sequence). The CDR3 protein is CASSLVGLAGETQYF. CDR3 in DNA: TGTGCCAGCAGCTTAGTAGGACTAGCGGGAGAGACCCAGTACTTC.

This clone was observed a single time. This chain connects TRBV18 to TRBJ2-7; D is perhaps TRBD1 (5 bases). The CDR3 length is 15 residues. V lost 0 bases and J 7 bases, leaving 16 bases between the germline ends. The germline V gene encodes CDR1 KGHSH and CDR2 LQKENI. The DNA for the CDR3 is TGTGCCAGCTCACCACCTTTGGGGCAACAAAGGGAGCAGTACTTC. Translated, it gives CASSPPLGQQREQYF.

The CDR3 sequence: CASSLGRVGEQFF. CDR3 nucleotides: TGCGCCAGCAGCTTAGGCAGGGTCGGTGAGCAGTTCTTC. V gene TRBV5-1 combines with J gene TRBJ2-1; D is possibly TRBD1 (5 bases). This CDR3 is 13 amino acids long. Trimming removed 2 bases at V and 9 bases at J, with 12 bases between. Germline CDR1 SGHRS, CDR2 YFSETQ.

The chain has TRBV10-2 and TRBJ1-1; weak D call: TRBD1 (6 bases). From germline, CDR1 is WSHSY and CDR2 SAAADI. V was shortened by 4 bases and J by 4 bases, with 13 bases between the two germline ends. The CDR3 loop spans 14 amino acids. The CDR3: CASSVAQGRTEAFF. Written as DNA, the CDR3 is TGCGCCAGCAGTGTAGCACAGGGCCGCACTGAAGCTTTCTTT.

The chain carries TRBV7-2 and TRBJ1-1, with TRBD1 matching over 8 bases. Germline assignment: CDR1 SGHTA and CDR2 FQGNSA. V was pared by 1 base and J by 8 bases, with 6 bases of the junction left unmatched. The CDR3 is 14 residues long. CDR3 loop: CASSLVAQGAEAFF. The CDR3 DNA reads as TGTGCCAGCAGCTTAGTGGCGCAGGGGGCGGAAGCTTTCTTT.

This chain connects TRBV27 to TRBJ1-1; D not certain. This CDR3 comprises 13 residues. Germline V gene data show CDR1 as MNHEY and CDR2 as SMNVEV (reference sequence). V was trimmed by 5 bases and J by 3 bases, leaving 10 bases between them. The CDR3 nucleotides read TGTGCCAGCAGTACAAATTGGTACACTGAAGCTTTCTTT. Translation gives CASSTNWYTEAFF.

The chain joins TRBV5-1 to TRBJ2-7; no reliable D call. The CDR3 is 12 residues long. Germline CDR1 reads SGHRS; CDR2 reads YFSETQ. V lost 4 bases and J 0 bases, leaving 5 bases between the germline ends. CDR3 nucleotide sequence: TGCGCCAGCAGCCCCAGCTCCTACGAGCAGTACTTC. Residues: CASSPSSYEQYF.

The CDR3 sequence is CASMGTGLTSSNEKLFF. The CDR3 DNA is TGTGCCAGCATGGGGACAGGTCTCACCAGCAGTAATGAAAAACTGTTTTTT. The rearrangement joins TRBV19 to TRBJ1-4, with 8 positions matching TRBD1. There are 17 residues in the CDR3. CDR1 and CDR2 from the germline V gene are LNHDA and SQIVND (reference sequence). V trimming: 9 bases; J trimming: 4 bases; junction bases outside the gene matches: 16. The full variable domain, in which reference TRBV19 and TRBJ1-4 provide the parts outside the CDR3, is DGGITQSPKYLFRKEGQNVTLSCEQNLNHDAMYWYRQDPGQGLRLIYYSQIVNDFQKGDIAEGYSVSREKKESFPLTVTSAQKNPTAFYLCASMGTGLTSSNEKLFFGSGTQLSVL.